Detailed here is one T cell receptor beta chain. The data derive from a study of blood T cell repertoires in COVID-19. The wider study: Acute and convalescent COVID-19 specimens originated in the United States, Italy and Spain. PBMCs, B-cell-depleted T cells, or T cells were the source of the cDNA or gDNA that made up the material.

In the original workflow: Nucleated cell counts were estimated from reference gene primer amplification. TCRdb's copy holds only in-frame clones and misses some; the assay was immunoSEQ multiplex PCR. Clone size and V and J calls were adopted from that table, with D and trimming inferred from the DNA. The sample has 65,000 to 70,000 clones; approximately 75% are singletons. Between the trimmed V and J ends, which lost 6 bases and 9 bases, there was a span of 24 bases. From germline, CDR1 is SGHTA and CDR2 FQGTGA. The CDR3 loop spans 16 amino acids. V and J are TRBV7-3 and TRBJ2-1; a possible D gene is TRBD1 (5 bases). The TCR originated in a woman aged 55-69 years with acute or convalescent COVID-19. What was sequenced was peripheral blood. DNA of the CDR3: TGTGCCAGCAGTTCAGACGTACCAGGGTTCGGTGCTGAGCAGTTCTTC. The encoded protein is CASSSDVPGFGAEQFF.